One sample yielded the 10 T cell receptor beta chains listed below, sequenced in a study of T cells and Merkel cell carcinoma outcomes. Using immunoSEQ multiplex PCR, the repertoire was profiled, and TCRdb retains in-frame clones only, with some absent. The sample shows over 5,500 clones, roughly 87% of them seen only once. The sequencing input was tumor tissue from Merkel cell carcinoma. The receptors here all came from a human donor with Merkel cell carcinoma.

The rearrangement uses TRBV7-2 and TRBJ1-5; D is ambiguous. Germline V gene sequence: CDR1 SGHTA, CDR2 FQGNSA. The CDR3 sequence is 15 residues long. V was trimmed by 5 bases and J by 0 bases, leaving 11 bases between them. The CDR3 is CASSPRGISNQPQHF. The DNA for the CDR3 is TGTGCCAGCAGCCCCCGCGGGATTAGCAATCAGCCCCAGCATTTT.

This clone was found a few times. CDR3 region: CASSALERGPPDEQFF. The CDR3 DNA sequence: TGTGCCAGCAGTGCCCTTGAGCGGGGGCCCCCGGATGAGCAGTTCTTC. The chain carries TRBV6-4 and TRBJ2-1, with 8 bases identical to TRBD2. Unmatched junction bases numbered 13, after V lost 4 bases and J lost 8 bases. Germline V lookup: CDR1 MRHNA, CDR2 SNTAGT. The CDR3 spans 16 residues.

This sequence joins TRBV5-6 and TRBJ2-7, with 10 bases lining up with TRBD1. CDR3 length: 16 amino acids. V lost 1 base and J lost 0; bases outside the gene matches: 4. Germline CDR1 and CDR2: SGHDT and YYEEEE. CDR3 in DNA: TGTGCCAGCAGCTTGCTGACAGGGGGCGTCTCCTACGAGCAGTACGTC. Amino acid sequence: CASSLLTGGVSYEQYV.

The chain combines TRBV30 with TRBJ1-5; D remains ambiguous. CDR3 length equals 11 residues. The V end was cut by 3 bases, the J end by 8 bases, with 8 bases between. Germline loops: CDR1 GTSNPN, CDR2 SVGIG (reference sequence). The chain's CDR3 is CAWSLSEPQHF. The CDR3 region has the DNA TGTGCCTGGAGCTTGTCAGAGCCCCAGCATTTT.

CDR3 sequence (DNA): TGTGCCAGCAGTTCCTCCCCGACAGGGCACAATGGCTACACCTTC. It translates to CASSSSPTGHNGYTF. The chain combines TRBV27 with TRBJ1-2; 7 nucleotides agree with TRBD1. V was clipped by 4 bases and J by 6 bases; unmatched bases: 11. CDR1 is MNHEY and CDR2 is SMNVEV in the germline V gene (reference sequence). This CDR3 has 15 amino acids.

This clone was counted once. The CDR3 DNA reads TGTGCCAGCAGCACCCTACACAATGAGCAGTTCTTC. It translates to CASSTLHNEQFF. This chain joins TRBV6-6 and TRBJ2-1; D unclear. The CDR3 consists of 12 residues. Germline V gene lookup returns CDR1 MNHNY and CDR2 SVGAGI (reference sequence). V lost 6 bases and J 5 bases, leaving 8 bases between the germline ends.

The rearrangement uses TRBV7-8 and TRBJ2-7; 10 nucleotides line up with TRBD1. CDR3 size: 15 residues. Germline V gives CDR1 SGHVS, CDR2 FQNEAQ. V shed 5 bases, J shed 4 bases, and the junction held 8 bases outside the gene matches. DNA of the CDR3: TGTGCCAGCAGCACCAGACCGGACAGGGGGTACGAGCAGTACTTC. As protein: CASSTRPDRGYEQYF.

The chain recombines TRBV5-4 with TRBJ1-2, with D perhaps matching TRBD1 (5 bases). The CDR3 has 14 amino acids. The germline gives CDR1 SGHNT, CDR2 YYREEE (reference sequence). The V end lost 4 bases, the J end lost 2 bases, and 12 bases lay between the germline ends. The DNA for the CDR3 is TGTGCCAGCAGCGCCCGGGGGGGGAACTATGGCTACACCTTC. Translation gives CASSARGGNYGYTF.

The chain recombines TRBV7-2 with TRBJ2-4, with a possible D match to TRBD1 (6 bases). CDR3 size: 14 residues. The germline CDR1 and CDR2 sequences are SGHTA and FQGNSA. V was cut by 1 base and J by 9 bases, with 13 bases left in between. The chain's CDR3 is CASSLGLTGSIQYF. CDR3 in DNA: TGTGCCAGCAGCTTAGGGTTGACAGGTAGCATTCAGTACTTC.

J is TRBJ1-4 and V is TRBV4-1; D is undetermined. Germline CDR1 MGHRA, CDR2 YSYEKL. The CDR3 consists of 15 residues. Deletions cut 1 base from V and 6 bases from J, with 12 bases between. DNA of the CDR3: TGCGCCAGCAGCCAAGGGACTTGGAAAGATGAAAAACTGTTTTTT. Encoded protein: CASSQGTWKDEKLFF.